Listed below are T cell receptor beta chains from one sample, sequenced in a study of cytomegalovirus exposure and HLA in healthy donors. Libraries were prepared by immunoSEQ multiplex PCR; TCRdb keeps only in-frame clonotypes and omits some of them. The repertoire includes just over 95,000 clones, approximately 77% of them detected once, and roughly 4.5% sits in the top ten. Sequenced sample: PBMCs. The receptors here all came from a woman aged 40 to 50 in good health and CMV-seronegative. Each CDR3 is given with its conserved first and last residue. D genes are given only for firm matches. Size is stated for part of the rows, as once, few or many counts, or as a class when the clone is expanded.

clone_size: -; d_call: -; v_call: TRBV5-6; j_call: TRBJ1-2; cdr3_nt: TGTGCCAGCAGCCCCACAAACGAGGTTTGGGGCTACACCTTC; cdr3_aa: CASSPTNEVWGYTF
clone_size: -; d_call: TRBD2; v_call: TRBV4-2; j_call: TRBJ2-5; cdr3_nt: TGTGCCAGCAGCCAAGAGACTAGCGCCCAGGAGACCCAGTACTTC; cdr3_aa: CASSQETSAQETQYF
clone_size: once; d_call: -; v_call: TRBV5-1; j_call: TRBJ1-1; cdr3_nt: TGCGCCAGCAGCTTGACAGGCATGAACACTGAAGCTTTCTTT; cdr3_aa: CASSLTGMNTEAFF
clone_size: few; d_call: -; v_call: TRBV27; j_call: TRBJ2-2; cdr3_nt: TGTGCCAGCAGTTTATGGCTAGCTACCGGGGAGCTGTTTTTT; cdr3_aa: CASSLWLATGELFF
clone_size: few; d_call: -; v_call: TRBV9; j_call: TRBJ1-1; cdr3_nt: TGTGCCAGCAGCCTAGGGACTAACACTGAAGCTTTCTTT; cdr3_aa: CASSLGTNTEAFF
clone_size: -; d_call: -; v_call: TRBV5-1; j_call: TRBJ2-7; cdr3_nt: TGCGCCAGCAAGGGGGAATACGAGCAGTACTTC; cdr3_aa: CASKGEYEQYF
clone_size: -; d_call: -; v_call: TRBV7-9; j_call: TRBJ1-4; cdr3_nt: TGTGCCAGCAGCCAAGAAAAACTGTTTTTT; cdr3_aa: CASSQEKLFF
clone_size: once; d_call: TRBD1; v_call: TRBV6-6; j_call: TRBJ1-1; cdr3_nt: TGTGCCAGCAGTTACCCGGGACAGGGATGGCTTGCTTTCTTT; cdr3_aa: CASSYPGQGWLAFF
clone_size: once; d_call: -; v_call: TRBV27; j_call: TRBJ1-1; cdr3_nt: TGTGCCAGCAGTTCGGGTCGGGGATCCGAAGCTTTCTTT; cdr3_aa: CASSSGRGSEAFF
clone_size: -; d_call: TRBD1; v_call: TRBV2; j_call: TRBJ1-1; cdr3_nt: TGTGCCAGCAGGAGGACAGGGATGAACACTGAAGCTTTCTTT; cdr3_aa: CASRRTGMNTEAFF
clone_size: -; d_call: -; v_call: TRBV30; j_call: TRBJ2-1; cdr3_nt: TGTGCCTGGAGTGTGGGGGGGCAGAATGAGCAGTTCTTC; cdr3_aa: CAWSVGGQNEQFF
clone_size: -; d_call: TRBD1; v_call: TRBV28; j_call: TRBJ2-3; cdr3_nt: TGTGCCACCACAAACCGGGACAGACGCACAGATACGCAGTATTTT; cdr3_aa: CATTNRDRRTDTQYF
clone_size: -; d_call: -; v_call: TRBV5-1; j_call: TRBJ2-1; cdr3_nt: TGCGCCAGCAGATTTTCAAATGAGCAGTTCTTC; cdr3_aa: CASRFSNEQFF
clone_size: -; d_call: TRBD1; v_call: TRBV19; j_call: TRBJ2-5; cdr3_nt: TGTGCCAGCGGGGCCACAGGGGGAGAGACCCAGTACTTC; cdr3_aa: CASGATGGETQYF
clone_size: -; d_call: TRBD1; v_call: TRBV5-5; j_call: TRBJ1-5; cdr3_nt: TGTGCCAGCAGTCCGAACAGGGGGGTATACCAGCCCCAGCATTTT; cdr3_aa: CASSPNRGVYQPQHF
clone_size: -; d_call: -; v_call: TRBV27; j_call: TRBJ2-7; cdr3_nt: TGTGCCAGCAGGCCCTCCACAGGGATCTACGAGCAGTACTTC; cdr3_aa: CASRPSTGIYEQYF
clone_size: few; d_call: TRBD2; v_call: TRBV5-1; j_call: TRBJ2-2; cdr3_nt: TGCGCCAGCAGCGATTCGGGGGGTTCCGGGGAGCTGTTTTTT; cdr3_aa: CASSDSGGSGELFF
clone_size: -; d_call: -; v_call: TRBV11-2; j_call: TRBJ1-1; cdr3_nt: TGTGCCAGCAGTTTTCGGGTTATGAACACTGAAGCTTTCTTT; cdr3_aa: CASSFRVMNTEAFF
clone_size: few; d_call: -; v_call: TRBV2; j_call: TRBJ1-1; cdr3_nt: TGTGCCAGCAGTGGAGTCGTCTTTCGGGATGACAACACTGAAGCTTTCTTT; cdr3_aa: CASSGVVFRDDNTEAFF
clone_size: few; d_call: -; v_call: TRBV6-5; j_call: TRBJ1-1; cdr3_nt: TGTGCCAGCAGTTACTACGGGAACACTGAAGCTTTCTTT; cdr3_aa: CASSYYGNTEAFF
clone_size: -; d_call: -; v_call: TRBV11-2; j_call: TRBJ1-5; cdr3_nt: TGTGCCAGCAGCTTACTGGGCCAGCCAAATCAGCCCCAGCATTTT; cdr3_aa: CASSLLGQPNQPQHF